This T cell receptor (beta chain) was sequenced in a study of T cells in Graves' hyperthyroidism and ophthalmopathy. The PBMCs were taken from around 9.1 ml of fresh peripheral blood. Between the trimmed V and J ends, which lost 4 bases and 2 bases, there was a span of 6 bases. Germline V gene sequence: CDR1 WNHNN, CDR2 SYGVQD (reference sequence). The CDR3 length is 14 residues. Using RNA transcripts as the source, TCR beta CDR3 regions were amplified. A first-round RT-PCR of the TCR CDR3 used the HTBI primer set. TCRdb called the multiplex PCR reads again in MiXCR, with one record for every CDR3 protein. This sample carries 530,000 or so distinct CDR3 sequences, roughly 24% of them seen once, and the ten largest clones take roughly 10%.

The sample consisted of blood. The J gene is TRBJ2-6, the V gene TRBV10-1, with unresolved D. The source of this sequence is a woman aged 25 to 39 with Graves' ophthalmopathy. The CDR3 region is CASSVGPGANVLTF. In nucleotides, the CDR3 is TGCGCCAGCAGTGTTGGGCCTGGGGCCAACGTCCTGACTTTC.